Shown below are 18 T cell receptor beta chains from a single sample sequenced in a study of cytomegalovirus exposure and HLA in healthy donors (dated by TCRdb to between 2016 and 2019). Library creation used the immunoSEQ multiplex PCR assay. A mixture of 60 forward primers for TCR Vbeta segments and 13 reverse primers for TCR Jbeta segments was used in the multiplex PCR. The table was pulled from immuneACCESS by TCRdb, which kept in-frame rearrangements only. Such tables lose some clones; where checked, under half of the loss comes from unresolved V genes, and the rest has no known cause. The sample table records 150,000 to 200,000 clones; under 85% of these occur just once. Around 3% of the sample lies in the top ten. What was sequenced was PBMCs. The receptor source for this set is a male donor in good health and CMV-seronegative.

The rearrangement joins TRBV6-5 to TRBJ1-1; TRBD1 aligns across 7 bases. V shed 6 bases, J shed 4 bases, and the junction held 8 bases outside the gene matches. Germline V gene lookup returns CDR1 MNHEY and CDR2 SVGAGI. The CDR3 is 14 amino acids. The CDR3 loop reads CASSPGQVSTEAFF. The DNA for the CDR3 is TGTGCCAGCAGCCCTGGACAGGTGAGCACTGAAGCTTTCTTT.

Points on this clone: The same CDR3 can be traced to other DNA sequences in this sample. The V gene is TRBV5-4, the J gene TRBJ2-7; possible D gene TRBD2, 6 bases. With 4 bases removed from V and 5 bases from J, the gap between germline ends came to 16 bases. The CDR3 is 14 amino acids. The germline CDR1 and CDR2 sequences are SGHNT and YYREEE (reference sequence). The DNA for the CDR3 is TGTGCCAGCAGCAGCCCGGGGGAACTGAACGAGCAGTACTTC. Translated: CASSSPGELNEQYF.

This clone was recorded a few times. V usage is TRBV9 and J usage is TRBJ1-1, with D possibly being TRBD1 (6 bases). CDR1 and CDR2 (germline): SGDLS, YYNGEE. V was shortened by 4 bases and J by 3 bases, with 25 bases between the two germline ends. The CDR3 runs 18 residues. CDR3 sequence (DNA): TGTGCCAGCAGCCCCCAGGGGTCTTGGGATACAAGGGACACTGAAGCTTTCTTT. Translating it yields CASSPQGSWDTRDTEAFF.

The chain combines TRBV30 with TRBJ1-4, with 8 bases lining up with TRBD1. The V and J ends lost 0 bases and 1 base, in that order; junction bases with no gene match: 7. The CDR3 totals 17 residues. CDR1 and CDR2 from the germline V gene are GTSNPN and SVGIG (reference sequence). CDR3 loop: CAWSVRAGGETNEKLFF. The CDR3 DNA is TGTGCCTGGAGTGTACGGGCAGGGGGCGAAACTAATGAAAAACTGTTTTTT.

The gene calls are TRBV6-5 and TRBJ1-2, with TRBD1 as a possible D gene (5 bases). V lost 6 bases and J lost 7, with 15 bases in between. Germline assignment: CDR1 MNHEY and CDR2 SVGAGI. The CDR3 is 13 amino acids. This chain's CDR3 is CASSPGTPSGYTF. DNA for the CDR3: TGTGCCAGCAGCCCCGGGACTCCTTCTGGCTACACCTTC.

The chain's CDR3 is CASSLQTGTEAFF. CDR3 sequence (DNA): TGTGCCAGCAGCTTACAGACTGGGACTGAAGCTTTCTTT. The rearrangement joins TRBV7-3 to TRBJ1-1; D is unclear. V lost 2 bases and J 5 bases, leaving 9 bases between the germline ends. The germline gives CDR1 SGHTA, CDR2 FQGTGA. The CDR3 loop spans 13 amino acids.

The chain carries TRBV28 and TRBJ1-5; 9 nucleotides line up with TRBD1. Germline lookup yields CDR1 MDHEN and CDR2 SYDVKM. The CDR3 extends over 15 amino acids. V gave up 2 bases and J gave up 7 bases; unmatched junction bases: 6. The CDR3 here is CASSLRTGVKQPQHF. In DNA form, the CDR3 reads TGTGCCAGCAGTTTAAGGACAGGGGTAAAGCAGCCCCAGCATTTT.

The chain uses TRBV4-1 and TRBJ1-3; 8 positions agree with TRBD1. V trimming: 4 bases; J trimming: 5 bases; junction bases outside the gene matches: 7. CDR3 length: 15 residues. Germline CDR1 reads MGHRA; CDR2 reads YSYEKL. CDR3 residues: CASSRGQDVRNTIYF. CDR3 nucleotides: TGCGCCAGCAGCCGGGGACAGGACGTCCGAAACACCATATATTTT.

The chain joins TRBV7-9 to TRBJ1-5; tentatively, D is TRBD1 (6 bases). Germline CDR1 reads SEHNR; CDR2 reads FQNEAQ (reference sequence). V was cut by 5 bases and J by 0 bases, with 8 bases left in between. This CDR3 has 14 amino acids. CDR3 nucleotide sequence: TGTGCCAGCAGCGACAGGTTTAGCAATCAGCCCCAGCATTTT. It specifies CASSDRFSNQPQHF.

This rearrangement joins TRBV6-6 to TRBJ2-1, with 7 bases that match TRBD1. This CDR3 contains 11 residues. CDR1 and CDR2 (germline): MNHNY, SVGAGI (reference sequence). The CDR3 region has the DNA TGTGCTAACAGTCCAGGGGGTGAGCAGTTCTTC. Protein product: CANSPGGEQFF.

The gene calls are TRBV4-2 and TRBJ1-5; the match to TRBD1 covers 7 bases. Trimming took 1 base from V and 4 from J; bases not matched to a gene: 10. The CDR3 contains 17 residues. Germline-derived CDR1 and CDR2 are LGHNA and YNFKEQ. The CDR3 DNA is TGTGCCAGCAGCCAAGGGGACAGTGGCGGCGGGAATCAGCCCCAGCATTTT. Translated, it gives CASSQGDSGGGNQPQHF.

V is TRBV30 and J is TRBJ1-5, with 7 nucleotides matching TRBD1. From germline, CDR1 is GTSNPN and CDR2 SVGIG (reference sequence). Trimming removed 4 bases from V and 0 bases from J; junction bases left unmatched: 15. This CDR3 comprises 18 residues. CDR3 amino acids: CAWKSGGARGYSNQPQHF. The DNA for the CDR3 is TGTGCCTGGAAGAGTGGTGGGGCCAGGGGGTATAGCAATCAGCCCCAGCATTTT. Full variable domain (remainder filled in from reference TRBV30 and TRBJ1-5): SQTIHQWPATLVQPVGSPLSLECTVEGTSNPNLYWYRQAAGRGLQLLFYSVGIGQISSEVPQNLSASRPQDRQFILSSKKLLLSDSGFYLCAWKSGGARGYSNQPQHFGDGTRLSIL.

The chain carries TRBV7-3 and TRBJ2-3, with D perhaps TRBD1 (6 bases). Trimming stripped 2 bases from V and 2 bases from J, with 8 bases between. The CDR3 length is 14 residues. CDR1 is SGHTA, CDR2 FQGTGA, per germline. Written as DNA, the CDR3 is TGTGCCAGCAGCTTACAGGGGACCACAGATACGCAGTATTTT. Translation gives CASSLQGTTDTQYF.

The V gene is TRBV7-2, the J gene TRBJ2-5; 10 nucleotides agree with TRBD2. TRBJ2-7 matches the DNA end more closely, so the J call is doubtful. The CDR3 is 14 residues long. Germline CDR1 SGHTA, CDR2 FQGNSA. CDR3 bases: TGTGCCAGCAGCTCGGGACTAGCGACGGGCGAGCAGTACTTC. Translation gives CASSSGLATGEQYF.

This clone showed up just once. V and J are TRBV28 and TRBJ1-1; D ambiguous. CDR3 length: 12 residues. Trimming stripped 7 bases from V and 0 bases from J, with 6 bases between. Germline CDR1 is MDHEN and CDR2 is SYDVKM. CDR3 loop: CASTLMNTEAFF. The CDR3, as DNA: TGTGCCAGCACTCTTATGAACACTGAAGCTTTCTTT.

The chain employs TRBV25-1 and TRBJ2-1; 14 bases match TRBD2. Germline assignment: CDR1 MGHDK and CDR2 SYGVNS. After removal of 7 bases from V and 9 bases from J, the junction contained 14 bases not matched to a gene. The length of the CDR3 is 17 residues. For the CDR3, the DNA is TGTGCCAGCAAGTCCCCCGGACTAGCGGGGGGCCGCGGTGAGCAGTTCTTC. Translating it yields CASKSPGLAGGRGEQFF.

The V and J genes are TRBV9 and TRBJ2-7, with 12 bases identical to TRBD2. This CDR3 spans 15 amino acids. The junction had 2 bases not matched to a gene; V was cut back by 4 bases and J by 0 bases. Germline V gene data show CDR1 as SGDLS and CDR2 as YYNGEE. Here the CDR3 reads CASSPTSGSSYEQYF. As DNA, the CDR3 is TGTGCCAGCAGCCCGACTAGCGGGAGCTCCTACGAGCAGTACTTC.

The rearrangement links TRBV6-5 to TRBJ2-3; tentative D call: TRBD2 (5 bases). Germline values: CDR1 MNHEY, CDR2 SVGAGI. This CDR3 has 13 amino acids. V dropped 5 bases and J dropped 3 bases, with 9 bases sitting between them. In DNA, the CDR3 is TGTGCCAGCAGTAGCGGACGGACAGATACGCAGTATTTT. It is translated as CASSSGRTDTQYF.